The source of this T cell receptor (beta chain) is a study of glioma-infiltrating T cells after dendritic cell vaccination. Study information: Autologous tumor lysate-pulsed dendritic cell vaccination was given between about 2003 and 2012.

Germline CDR1 is MNHEY and CDR2 is SMNVEV (reference sequence). Trimming cost V 5 bases and J 3 bases; bases outside gene matches: 9. This CDR3 contains 15 residues. The time point was: after dendritic cell vaccination, including at tumor progression/relapse. Amplification used 60 V beta primers and 13 J beta primers. The repertoire was sequenced with immunoSEQ multiplex PCR; TCRdb's copy has only in-frame clones and lacks some. This table holds roughly 80,000 clones, more than 75% found once. The sample in question was blood, obtained after dendritic cell vaccination. This TCR was sampled from a human donor with glioblastoma. The chain carries TRBV27 and TRBJ1-2, with 7 bases aligning to TRBD1. The CDR3, as DNA: TGTGCCAGCAGTCTCCGGACAGGTCTTGACTATGGCTACACCTTC. Translated: CASSLRTGLDYGYTF.